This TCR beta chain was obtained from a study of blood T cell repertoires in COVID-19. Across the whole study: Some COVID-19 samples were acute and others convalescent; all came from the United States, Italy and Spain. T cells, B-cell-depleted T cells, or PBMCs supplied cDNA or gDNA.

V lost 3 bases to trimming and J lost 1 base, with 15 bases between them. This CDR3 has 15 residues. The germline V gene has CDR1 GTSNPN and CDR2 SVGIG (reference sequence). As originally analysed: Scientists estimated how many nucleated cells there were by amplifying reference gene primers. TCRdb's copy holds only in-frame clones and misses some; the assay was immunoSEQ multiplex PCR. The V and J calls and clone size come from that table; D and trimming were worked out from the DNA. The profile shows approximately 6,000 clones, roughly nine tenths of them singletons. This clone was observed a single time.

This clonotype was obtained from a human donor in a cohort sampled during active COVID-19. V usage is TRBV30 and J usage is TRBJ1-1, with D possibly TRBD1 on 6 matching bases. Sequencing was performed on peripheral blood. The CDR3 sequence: CAWSRGGAGNTEAFF. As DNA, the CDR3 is TGTGCCTGGAGCCGTGGGGGGGCGGGGAACACTGAAGCTTTCTTT.